Sequencing of this TCR beta chain was carried out in a study of cytomegalovirus exposure and HLA in healthy donors. Study results and caveats: Analyses of presence/absence relied on an assumption of roughly uniform sequencing depth across donors. Earlier findings revealed that most TCR beta V segments proved productive either about 90% or about 30% of the time. Apart from CMV serostatus, no immune exposure information was available.

The length of the CDR3 is 13 residues. With V trimmed by 7 bases and J by 1 base, 3 bases remained unmatched. Germline CDR1 and CDR2: GTSNPN and SVGIG (reference sequence). PCR used 60 Vbeta primers and 13 Jbeta primers. TCRdb's table, derived via immunoSEQ multiplex PCR, lists solely in-frame clones and lacks some. The table records about 90,000 clones, approximately 84% of them present only once. Notes on this clone: Its specificity is not known.

The TCR was taken from a young man in good health and CMV-seronegative. The rearrangement joins TRBV30 to TRBJ2-3, with 9 bases aligning to TRBD2. Sequencing input: PBMCs. The CDR3 region has the DNA TGTGCCTACCGACTAGCGGGCACAGATACGCAGTATTTT. This translates into CAYRLAGTDTQYF.